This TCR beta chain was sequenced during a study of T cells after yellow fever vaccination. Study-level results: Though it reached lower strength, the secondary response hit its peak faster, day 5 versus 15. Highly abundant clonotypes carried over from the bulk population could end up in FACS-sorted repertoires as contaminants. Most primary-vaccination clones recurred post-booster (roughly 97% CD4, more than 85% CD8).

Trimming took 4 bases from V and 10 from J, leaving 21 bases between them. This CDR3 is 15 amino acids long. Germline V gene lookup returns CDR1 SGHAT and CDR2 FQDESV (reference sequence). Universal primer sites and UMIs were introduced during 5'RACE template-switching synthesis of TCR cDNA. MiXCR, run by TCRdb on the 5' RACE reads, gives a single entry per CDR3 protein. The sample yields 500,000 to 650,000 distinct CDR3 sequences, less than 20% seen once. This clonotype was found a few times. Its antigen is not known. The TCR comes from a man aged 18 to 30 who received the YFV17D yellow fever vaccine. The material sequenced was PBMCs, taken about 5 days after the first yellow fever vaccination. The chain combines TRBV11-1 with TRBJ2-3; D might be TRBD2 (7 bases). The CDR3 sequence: CASSSGARLAVAQYF. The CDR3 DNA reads TGTGCCAGCAGCTCGGGGGCAAGACTAGCAGTGGCGCAGTATTTT.